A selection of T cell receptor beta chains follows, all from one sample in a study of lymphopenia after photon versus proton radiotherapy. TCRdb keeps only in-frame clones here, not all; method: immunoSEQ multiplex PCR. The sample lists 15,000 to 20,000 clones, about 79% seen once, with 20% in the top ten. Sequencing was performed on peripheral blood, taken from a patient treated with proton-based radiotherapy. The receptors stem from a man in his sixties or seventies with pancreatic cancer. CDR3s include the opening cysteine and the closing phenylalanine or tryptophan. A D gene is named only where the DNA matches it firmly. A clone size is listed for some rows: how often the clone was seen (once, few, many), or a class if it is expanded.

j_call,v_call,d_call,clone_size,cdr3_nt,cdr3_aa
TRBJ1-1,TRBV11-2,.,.,TGTGCCAGCAGCTGGAATGGACAAATAGAGACTGAAGCTTTCTTT,CASSWNGQIETEAFF
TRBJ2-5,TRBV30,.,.,TGTGCCTGGAGTGGAGGGCCCCCCGAACCAAGGACCCAGTACTTC,CAWSGGPPEPRTQYF
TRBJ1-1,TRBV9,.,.,TGTGCCAGCAGCCTCCTCGGCACAGTGAACACTGAAGCTTTCTTT,CASSLLGTVNTEAFF
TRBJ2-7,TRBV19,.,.,TGTGCCAGTAGTCCTCGGACAGCCGACGGATCAAACGAGCAGTACTTC,CASSPRTADGSNEQYF
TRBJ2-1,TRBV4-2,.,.,TGTGCCAGCAGCTCCCGACATCCTCCTACCTACAATGAGCAGTTCTTC,CASSSRHPPTYNEQFF
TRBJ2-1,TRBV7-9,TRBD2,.,TGTGCCAGCAGCGTGGGACTAGCGGGAGGATATTTTGGGAATGAGCAGTTCTTC,CASSVGLAGGYFGNEQFF
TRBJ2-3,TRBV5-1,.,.,TGCGCCAGCAGCTTGGGCGGACTACCTACAGATACGCAGTATTTT,CASSLGGLPTDTQYF
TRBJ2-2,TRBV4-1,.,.,TGCGCCAGCAGCCAATCACGGGGCAGGGCAGCGAACACCGGGGAGCTGTTTTTT,CASSQSRGRAANTGELFF
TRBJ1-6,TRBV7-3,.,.,TGTGCCAGCACCTATCCGGGGCAGCCCCTCCACTTT,CASTYPGQPLHF
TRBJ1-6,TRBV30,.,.,TGTGCCTGGAGGGGGGAGCGTAATTCACCCCTCCACTTT,CAWRGERNSPLHF
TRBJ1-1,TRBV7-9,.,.,TGTGCCAGCAGCTTACGCACAGGGAACACTGAAGCTTTCTTT,CASSLRTGNTEAFF
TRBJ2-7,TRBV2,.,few,TGTGCCAGCAGTACAGTTGCGGGACTCAACTTC,CASSTVAGLNF
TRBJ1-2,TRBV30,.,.,TGTGCCGGACGGGAGAGGGGGAGAATAGGCTACACCTTC,CAGRERGRIGYTF
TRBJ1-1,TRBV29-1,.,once,TGCAGCGTTGAAGATCCCGGACGAGGAGCTTTCTTT,CSVEDPGRGAFF
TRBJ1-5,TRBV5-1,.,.,TGCGCCAGCAGCTTGGAGGCAGGTGATCAGCCCCAGCATTTT,CASSLEAGDQPQHF
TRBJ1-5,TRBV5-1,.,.,TGCGCCAGCAGCTTAGGGTTTGGACAGAGCAATCAGCCCCAGCATTTT,CASSLGFGQSNQPQHF
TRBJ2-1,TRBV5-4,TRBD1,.,TGTGCCAGCAGCGAACAGGGGGCGTACCAAGATGTTCGGTTCTTC,CASSEQGAYQDVRFF
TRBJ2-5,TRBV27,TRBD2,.,TGTGCCAGCAGGCCCCGATTTGTGAGCGGGAAAGAGACCCAGTACTTC,CASRPRFVSGKETQYF
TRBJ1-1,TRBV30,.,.,TGTGCCCTCCCCACGGGGCCCACTGAAGCTTTCTTT,CALPTGPTEAFF
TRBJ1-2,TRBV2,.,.,TGTGCCAGCAGTGTGGACAGCCGGTATACCGACTATGGCTACACCTTC,CASSVDSRYTDYGYTF
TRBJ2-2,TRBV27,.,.,TGTGCCAGCAGCCTCTTACCCCCCACCGGGGAGCTGTTTTTT,CASSLLPPTGELFF
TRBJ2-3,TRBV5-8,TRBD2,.,TGTGCCAGCAGCTTGGCCGGGGGGGGAACAGATACGCAGTATTTT,CASSLAGGGTDTQYF
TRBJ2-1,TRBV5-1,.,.,TGCGCCAGCAGCTTGGACGGGTGGAGGGTTGATGAGCAGTTCTTC,CASSLDGWRVDEQFF
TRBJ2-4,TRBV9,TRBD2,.,TGTGCCAGCAGCGTAGTTCCGGGAGGGGGCAAAAACATTCAGTACTTC,CASSVVPGGGKNIQYF